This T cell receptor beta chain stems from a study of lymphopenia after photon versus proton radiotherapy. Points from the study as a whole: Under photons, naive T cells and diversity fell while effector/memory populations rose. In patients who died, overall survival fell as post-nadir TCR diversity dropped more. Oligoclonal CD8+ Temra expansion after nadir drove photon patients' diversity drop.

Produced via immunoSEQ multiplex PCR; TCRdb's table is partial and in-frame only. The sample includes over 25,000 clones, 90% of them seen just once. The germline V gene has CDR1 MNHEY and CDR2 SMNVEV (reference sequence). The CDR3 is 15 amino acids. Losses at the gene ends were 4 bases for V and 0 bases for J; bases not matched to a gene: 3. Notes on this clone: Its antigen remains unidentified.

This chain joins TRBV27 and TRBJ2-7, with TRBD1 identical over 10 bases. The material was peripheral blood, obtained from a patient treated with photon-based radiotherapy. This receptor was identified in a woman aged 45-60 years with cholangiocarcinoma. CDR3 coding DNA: TGTGCCAGCAGTTCGTGGACAGGGGGCTCCTACGAGCAGTACTTC. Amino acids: CASSSWTGGSYEQYF.